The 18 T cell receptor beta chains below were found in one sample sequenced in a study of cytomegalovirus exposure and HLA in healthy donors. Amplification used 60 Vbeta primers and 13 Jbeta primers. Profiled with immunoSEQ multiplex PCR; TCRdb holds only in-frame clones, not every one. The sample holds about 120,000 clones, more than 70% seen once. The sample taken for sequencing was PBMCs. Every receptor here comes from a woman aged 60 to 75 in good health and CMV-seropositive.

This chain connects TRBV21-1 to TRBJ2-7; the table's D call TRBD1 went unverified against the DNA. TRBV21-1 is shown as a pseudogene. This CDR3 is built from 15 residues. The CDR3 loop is CASTRTEVGSYEQYF. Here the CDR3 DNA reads TGTGCCAGCACGAGGACAGAGGTTGGGTCCTACGAGCAGTACTTC.

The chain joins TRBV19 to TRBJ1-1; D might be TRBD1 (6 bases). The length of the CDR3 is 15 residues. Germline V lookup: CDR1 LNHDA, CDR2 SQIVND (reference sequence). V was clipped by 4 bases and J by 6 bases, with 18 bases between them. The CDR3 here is CASSKVKGGRAEAFF. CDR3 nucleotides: TGTGCCAGTAGTAAGGTAAAAGGGGGTAGAGCTGAAGCTTTCTTT. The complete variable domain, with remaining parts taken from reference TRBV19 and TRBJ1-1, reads DGGITQSPKYLFRKEGQNVTLSCEQNLNHDAMYWYRQDPGQGLRLIYYSQIVNDFQKGDIAEGYSVSREKKESFPLTVTSAQKNPTAFYLCASSKVKGGRAEAFFGQGTRLTVV.

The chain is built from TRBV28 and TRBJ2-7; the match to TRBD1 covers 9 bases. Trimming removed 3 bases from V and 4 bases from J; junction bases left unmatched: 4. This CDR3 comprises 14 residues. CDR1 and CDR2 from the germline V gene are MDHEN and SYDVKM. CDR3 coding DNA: TGTGCCAGCAGTTTGCCGGACAGGGGATACGAGCAGTACTTC. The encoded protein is CASSLPDRGYEQYF. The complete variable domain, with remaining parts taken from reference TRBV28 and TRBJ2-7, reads DVKVTQSSRYLVKRTGEKVFLECVQDMDHENMFWYRQDPGLGLRLIYFSYDVKMKEKGDIPEGYSVSREKKERFSLILESASTNQTSMYLCASSLPDRGYEQYFGPGTRLTVT.

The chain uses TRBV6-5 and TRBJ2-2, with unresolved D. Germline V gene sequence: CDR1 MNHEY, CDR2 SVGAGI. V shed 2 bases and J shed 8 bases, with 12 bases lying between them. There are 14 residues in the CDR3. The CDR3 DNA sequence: TGTGCCAGCAGTTACGGGCCCACAGTTGGGGAGCTGTTTTTT. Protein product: CASSYGPTVGELFF.

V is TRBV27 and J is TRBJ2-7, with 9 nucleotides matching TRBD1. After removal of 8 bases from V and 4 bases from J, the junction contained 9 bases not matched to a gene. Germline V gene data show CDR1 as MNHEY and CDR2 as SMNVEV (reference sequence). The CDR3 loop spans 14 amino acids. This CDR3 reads CASRTGTGMYEQYF. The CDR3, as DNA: TGTGCCAGCCGGACCGGGACAGGGATGTACGAGCAGTACTTC.

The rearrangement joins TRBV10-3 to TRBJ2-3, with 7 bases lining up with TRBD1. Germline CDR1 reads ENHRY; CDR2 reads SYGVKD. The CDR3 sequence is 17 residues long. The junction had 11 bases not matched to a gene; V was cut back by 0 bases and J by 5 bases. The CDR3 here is CAISESELDRLRDTQYF. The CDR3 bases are TGTGCCATCAGTGAGTCGGAGTTGGACAGGCTTAGAGATACGCAGTATTTT.

The CDR3 nucleotides are TGTGCCAGCAGTGGACAGGGTGGAGGCACTGAAGCTTTCTTT. It is translated as CASSGQGGGTEAFF. V and J are TRBV7-9 and TRBJ1-1; the match to TRBD1 covers 8 bases. This CDR3 region has 14 residues. J lost 4 bases, V lost 6 bases, and 7 bases had no gene match. Looked up from germline, CDR1 is SEHNR and CDR2 is FQNEAQ (reference sequence).

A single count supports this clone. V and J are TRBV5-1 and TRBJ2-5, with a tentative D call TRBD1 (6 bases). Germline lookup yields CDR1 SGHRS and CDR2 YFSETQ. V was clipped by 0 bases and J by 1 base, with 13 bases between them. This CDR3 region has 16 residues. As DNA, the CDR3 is TGCGCCAGCAGCTTGGCGGTGAGGGGGACCCAAGAGACCCAGTACTTC. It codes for CASSLAVRGTQETQYF.

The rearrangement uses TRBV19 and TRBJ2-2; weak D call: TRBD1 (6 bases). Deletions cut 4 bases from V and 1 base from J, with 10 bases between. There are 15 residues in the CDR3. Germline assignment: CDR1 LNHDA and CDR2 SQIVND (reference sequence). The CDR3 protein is CASSTLDRNTGELFF. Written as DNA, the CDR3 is TGTGCCAGTAGTACGCTGGACAGGAACACCGGGGAGCTGTTTTTT.

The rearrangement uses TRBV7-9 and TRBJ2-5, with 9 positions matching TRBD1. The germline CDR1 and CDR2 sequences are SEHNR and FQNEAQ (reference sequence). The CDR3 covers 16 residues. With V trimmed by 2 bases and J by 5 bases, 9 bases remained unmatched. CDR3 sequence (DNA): TGTGCCAGCAGCTTATGGGGACAGGGAGGAAAGGAGACCCAGTACTTC. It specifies CASSLWGQGGKETQYF. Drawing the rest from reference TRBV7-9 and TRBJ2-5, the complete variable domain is DTGVSQNPRHKITKRGQNVTFRCDPISEHNRLYWYRQTLGQGPEFLTYFQNEAQLEKSRLLSDRFSAERPKGSFSTLEIQRTEQGDSAMYLCASSLWGQGGKETQYFGPGTRLLVL.

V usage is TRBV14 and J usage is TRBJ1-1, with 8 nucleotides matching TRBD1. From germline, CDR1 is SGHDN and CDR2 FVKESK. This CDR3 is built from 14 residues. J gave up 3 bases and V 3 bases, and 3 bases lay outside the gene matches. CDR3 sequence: CASSHNRGYTEAFF. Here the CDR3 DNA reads TGTGCCAGCAGCCACAACAGGGGGTACACTGAAGCTTTCTTT.

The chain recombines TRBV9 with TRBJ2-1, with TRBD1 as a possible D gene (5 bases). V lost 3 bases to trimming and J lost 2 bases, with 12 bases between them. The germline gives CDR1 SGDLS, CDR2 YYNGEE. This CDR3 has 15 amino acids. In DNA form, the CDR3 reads TGTGCCAGCAGCGCCCAAGACAGACCCTACAATGAGCAGTTCTTC. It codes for CASSAQDRPYNEQFF.

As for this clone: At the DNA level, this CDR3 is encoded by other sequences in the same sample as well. The CDR3 spells CASSPREGGYTF. The CDR3 DNA is TGTGCCAGCTCACCACGTGAGGGCGGCTACACCTTC. The gene calls are TRBV18 and TRBJ1-2; D call uncertain. With 1 base removed from V and 8 bases from J, the gap between germline ends came to 8 bases. CDR3 length equals 12 residues. CDR1 and CDR2 (germline): KGHSH, LQKENI.

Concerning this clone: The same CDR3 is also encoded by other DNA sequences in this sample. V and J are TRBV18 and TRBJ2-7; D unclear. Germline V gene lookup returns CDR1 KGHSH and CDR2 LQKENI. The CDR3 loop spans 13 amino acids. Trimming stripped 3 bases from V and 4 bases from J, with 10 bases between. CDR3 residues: CASSPRTEYEQYF. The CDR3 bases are TGTGCCAGCTCACCTCGAACGGAGTACGAGCAGTACTTC.

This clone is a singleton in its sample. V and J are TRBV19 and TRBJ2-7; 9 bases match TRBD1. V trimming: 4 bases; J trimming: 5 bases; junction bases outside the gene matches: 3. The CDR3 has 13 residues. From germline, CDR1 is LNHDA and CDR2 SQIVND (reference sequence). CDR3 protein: CASSTRTGDEQYF. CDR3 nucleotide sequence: TGTGCCAGTAGTACTCGGACAGGGGACGAGCAGTACTTC.

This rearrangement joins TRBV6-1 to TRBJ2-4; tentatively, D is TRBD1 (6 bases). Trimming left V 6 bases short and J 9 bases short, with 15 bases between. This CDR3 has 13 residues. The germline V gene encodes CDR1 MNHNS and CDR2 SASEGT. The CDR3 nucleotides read TGTGCCAGCAGCGAACAGGGTAACGGCATTCAGTACTTC. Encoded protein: CASSEQGNGIQYF.

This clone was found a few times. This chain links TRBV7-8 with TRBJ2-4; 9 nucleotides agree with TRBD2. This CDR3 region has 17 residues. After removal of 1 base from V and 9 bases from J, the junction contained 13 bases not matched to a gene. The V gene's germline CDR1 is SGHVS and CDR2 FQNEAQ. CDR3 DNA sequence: TGTGCCAGCAGCTTAGAGTCCCGGATAGCGGGAGTCAGCATTCAGTACTTC. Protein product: CASSLESRIAGVSIQYF.

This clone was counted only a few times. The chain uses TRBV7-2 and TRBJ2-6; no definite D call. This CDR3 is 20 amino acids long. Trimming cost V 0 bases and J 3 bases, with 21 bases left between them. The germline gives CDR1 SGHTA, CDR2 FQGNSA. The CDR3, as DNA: TGTGCCAGCAGCTTAGCGTCTTCGGCCGCGGAAGCTGGTGGGGCCAACGTCCTGACTTTC. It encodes CASSLASSAAEAGGANVLTF.